This T cell receptor (beta chain) originates from a study of OX40 agonist ivuxolimab in advanced cancers. General study points: Clonal expansion by week 6 occurred in CD4+ and CD8+ blood T cells (at 0.1 to 3.0 mg/kg).

A word on this clone: Its specificity is unknown.

TCRdb's table, derived via immunoSEQ multiplex PCR, lists solely in-frame clones and lacks some. This sample has about 48,000 clones, with more than 65% found just once. CDR1 and CDR2 from the germline V gene are MGHDK and SYGVNS. Deletions cut 8 bases from V and 8 bases from J, with 16 bases between. The CDR3 runs to 13 residues. The starting material was CD4+ or CD8+ T cells sorted from blood, obtained in a trial of the OX40 agonist ivuxolimab. The sequence was obtained from an adult with an advanced solid tumor such as melanoma, head and neck, liver or kidney cancer. The V call is TRBV25-1, the J call TRBJ2-1, with a tentative D call TRBD2 (6 bases). DNA for the CDR3: TGTGCCAGCGGGCACTCGGGAGCCCATGAGCAGTTCTTC. Encoded protein: CASGHSGAHEQFF.